This TCR beta chain is from a study of T cells in Graves' hyperthyroidism and ophthalmopathy. Between the trimmed V and J ends, which lost 5 bases and 9 bases, there was a span of 27 bases. Germline CDR1 and CDR2: MNHEY and SMNVEV (reference sequence). The CDR3 consists of 17 residues. This clonotype was observed once. Amplified regions were TCR beta CDR3 sequences from RNA transcripts. In the first-round RT-PCR of the TCR CDR3, the HTBI primer set was used. Via MiXCR, TCRdb re-called the multiplex PCR reads, giving one row per CDR3 protein. Of under 300,000 distinct CDR3 sequences listed, approximately 20% are singletons. Thyroid ultrasound and orbital computed tomography, with clinical symptoms and serum thyroxine and TRAb, informed diagnoses. The source of the PBMCs was approximately 10 ml of fresh peripheral blood.

The clonotype was recovered from a man aged 25-40 years with Graves' ophthalmopathy. Sequencing was done on a sample of blood. This chain uses TRBV27 with TRBJ2-3, with TRBD2 as a possible D gene (7 bases). CDR3 coding DNA: TGTGCCAGCAGTAGCAGAGGACTAGGGGGTACAACAGCGACGCAGTATTTT. This gives the protein CASSSRGLGGTTATQYF.